The 21 T cell receptor beta chains below come from one sample, sequenced in a study of T cells after yellow fever vaccination. In TCRdb, the 5' RACE reads were re-called with MiXCR into one record per CDR3 protein. The top ten hold about 15% of the sample, which has nearly 45,000 distinct CDR3 sequences, roughly 7% seen once. The specimen was CD8+ T cells not binding an NS4B(214-222) dextramer, sorted from PBMCs, collected 45 days after the yellow fever booster vaccination. These receptor sequences come from a man aged 30 to 45 who received the YFV17D yellow fever vaccine.

In its sample, this clonotype was seen many times. This chain connects TRBV5-6 to TRBJ1-4; TRBD1 is a possible D gene (5 bases). Germline loops: CDR1 SGHDT, CDR2 YYEEEE. Trimming stripped 2 bases from V and 8 bases from J, with 16 bases between. CDR3 size: 15 residues. This CDR3 is CASSLPGRRDEKLFF. CDR3 nucleotide sequence: TGTGCCAGCAGCTTACCGGGACGGAGGGACGAAAAACTGTTTTTT.

This clonotype was observed many times. CDR3 sequence: CASSLYKSGSQPQHF. In DNA form, the CDR3 reads TGTGCCAGCAGTTTATATAAAAGTGGTAGTCAGCCCCAGCATTTT. The chain joins TRBV28 to TRBJ1-5, with no clear D. Between the trimmed V and J ends, which lost 1 base and 6 bases, there was a span of 13 bases. The CDR3 has 15 amino acids. The germline gives CDR1 MDHEN, CDR2 SYDVKM.

This clonotype was detected many times. V usage is TRBV4-3 and J usage is TRBJ2-6; no clear D. V lost 2 bases and J lost 1, with 6 bases in between. The CDR3 is 15 residues long. From germline, CDR1 is LGHNA and CDR2 YSLEER. The CDR3 reads CASSQILSGANVLTF. CDR3 sequence (DNA): TGCGCCAGCAGCCAAATCCTTTCTGGGGCCAACGTCCTGACTTTC.

This clonotype was picked up many times. J is TRBJ2-1 and V is TRBV6-5; 13 bases are shared with TRBD2. The germline V gene encodes CDR1 MNHEY and CDR2 SVGAGI. J gave up 6 bases and V 4 bases, and 3 bases lay outside the gene matches. CDR3 size: 15 residues. CDR3 amino acids: CASSFGLAGVNEQFF. CDR3 nucleotide sequence: TGTGCCAGCAGTTTCGGACTAGCGGGAGTCAATGAGCAGTTCTTC.

In this sample, this clonotype turned up many times. V and J are TRBV29-1 and TRBJ2-1, with D possibly matching TRBD2 (6 bases). Germline loops: CDR1 SQVTM, CDR2 ANQGSEA. The CDR3 is made up of 16 amino acids. V was clipped by 2 bases and J by 6 bases, with 20 bases between them. CDR3 region: CSVELWKDVAVNEQFF. The CDR3, as DNA: TGCAGCGTTGAATTGTGGAAGGACGTAGCGGTCAATGAGCAGTTCTTC.

This clonotype occurred many times. The J gene is TRBJ2-1, the V gene TRBV24-1; TRBD2 matches at 9 bases. The J segment lost 2 bases and the V segment lost 5 bases, leaving 3 bases of the junction unmatched. There are 15 residues in the CDR3. Germline V gene sequence: CDR1 KGHDR, CDR2 SFDVKD. The CDR3 is CATSASGTPYNEQFF. CDR3 DNA: TGTGCCACCAGTGCTAGCGGGACCCCCTACAATGAGCAGTTCTTC.

V is TRBV9 and J is TRBJ1-1; a weak D match, TRBD1 (6 bases). The CDR3 spans 15 residues. The V and J ends lost 0 bases and 4 bases respectively, with 13 bases between them. Germline V lookup: CDR1 SGDLS, CDR2 YYNGEE. The CDR3 here is CASSVEGVVGTEAFF. CDR3 sequence (DNA): TGTGCCAGCAGCGTAGAGGGGGTTGTTGGCACTGAAGCTTTCTTT.

The chain carries TRBV27 and TRBJ2-1; tentatively, D is TRBD2 (6 bases). The CDR3 covers 14 residues. CDR1 and CDR2 from the germline V gene are MNHEY and SMNVEV (reference sequence). Trimming left V 3 bases short and J 6 bases short, with 12 bases between. The CDR3 DNA sequence: TGTGCCAGCAGTTTCTCAGGGAGGCTCAATGAGCAGTTCTTC. This translates into CASSFSGRLNEQFF.

This clonotype has a count of ten or more. The chain links TRBV5-1 to TRBJ2-7; 15 nucleotides align to TRBD2. Germline V gene lookup returns CDR1 SGHRS and CDR2 YFSETQ. V shed 0 bases, J shed 4 bases, and the junction held 2 bases outside the gene matches. This CDR3 region has 16 residues. This CDR3 reads CASSLAGTSGGYEQYF. The CDR3 coding sequence is TGCGCCAGCAGCTTGGCCGGGACTAGCGGGGGGTACGAGCAGTACTTC.

This clonotype was observed many times. The V call is TRBV27, the J call TRBJ2-1, with D possibly TRBD1 on 6 matching bases. Trimming cost V 2 bases and J 6 bases, with 11 bases left between them. CDR1 is MNHEY and CDR2 is SMNVEV in the germline V gene (reference sequence). CDR3 size: 14 residues. Here the CDR3 reads CASSLQGHTNEQFF. As DNA, the CDR3 is TGTGCCAGCAGTTTACAGGGGCACACCAATGAGCAGTTCTTC.

V and J are TRBV5-1 and TRBJ2-1, with 13 bases aligning to TRBD2. Germline loops: CDR1 SGHRS, CDR2 YFSETQ. V lost 4 bases to trimming and J lost 8 bases; unmatched junction nucleotides: 12. The CDR3 contains 17 residues. Here the CDR3 DNA reads TGCGCCAGCAGCACGGGGACTAGCGGGATGGTTTTTGATGAGCAGTTCTTC. It encodes CASSTGTSGMVFDEQFF.

This clonotype was detected ten times or more. The J gene is TRBJ2-7, the V gene TRBV7-9; the D call may be TRBD1 or TRBD2 (5 bases each). The V end was cut by 3 bases, the J end by 5 bases, with 11 bases between. Germline loops: CDR1 SEHNR, CDR2 FQNEAQ (reference sequence). The CDR3 runs 13 residues. CDR3 region: CASSFGGTHEQYF. As DNA, the CDR3 is TGTGCCAGCAGCTTTGGGGGTACCCACGAGCAGTACTTC. The variable domain in full, with the rest retrieved from reference TRBV7-9 and TRBJ2-7, is DTGVSQNPRHKITKRGQNVTFRCDPISEHNRLYWYRQTLGQGPEFLTYFQNEAQLEKSRLLSDRFSAERPKGSFSTLEIQRTEQGDSAMYLCASSFGGTHEQYFGPGTRLTVT.

This clonotype was counted many times. V and J are TRBV6-2 or TRBV6-3 and TRBJ2-3, with 9 bases that match TRBD1. The CDR3 totals 21 residues. Trimming took 2 bases from V and 0 from J; bases not matched to a gene: 18. CDR1 MNHEY and CDR2 SVGEGT come from the germline V gene. CDR3 coding DNA: TGTGCCAGCAGTTACCCCCCGGGACAGGGTCAACATCTTGCTAGCACAGATACGCAGTATTTT. This encodes CASSYPPGQGQHLASTDTQYF.

This clonotype was seen repeatedly, ten times or more. The chain combines TRBV7-2 with TRBJ2-7, with D possibly matching TRBD2 (6 bases). The CDR3 is 14 residues long. The V gene's germline CDR1 is SGHTA and CDR2 FQGNSA. The V end was cut by 5 bases, the J end by 6 bases, with 17 bases between. CDR3 DNA: TGTGCCAGCAGCCATTGGAATAGCGGCTCCGAGCAGTACTTC. Amino acids: CASSHWNSGSEQYF. Combining the CDR3 with reference TRBV7-2 and TRBJ2-7 gives the whole variable domain GAGVSQSPSNKVTEKGKDVELRCDPISGHTALYWYRQSLGQGLEFLIYFQGNSAPDKSGLPSDRFSAERTGGSVSTLTIQRTQQEDSAVYLCASSHWNSGSEQYFGPGTRLTVT.

This clonotype appeared many times. The chain uses TRBV12-3 or TRBV12-4 and TRBJ2-3; 7 positions agree with TRBD1. The CDR3 is 15 residues long. Losses at the gene ends were 5 bases for V and 2 bases for J; bases not matched to a gene: 7. The CDR3 nucleotides read TGTGCCAGCAGTCAGGGACAGACTTTCACAGATACGCAGTATTTT. Its translation is CASSQGQTFTDTQYF.

This clonotype came up many times. This chain links TRBV5-1 with TRBJ2-1; D remains ambiguous. Trimming cost V 1 base and J 1 base, with 9 bases left between them. The germline V gene encodes CDR1 SGHRS and CDR2 YFSETQ. The CDR3 extends over 15 amino acids. Here the CDR3 reads CASSLYGPSYNEQFF. For the CDR3, the DNA is TGCGCCAGCAGCTTGTACGGGCCGTCCTACAATGAGCAGTTCTTC.

The J gene is TRBJ1-2, the V gene TRBV4-3; 9 bases map to TRBD1. Per germline, CDR1 LGHNA and CDR2 YSLEER. V trimming: 4 bases; J trimming: 5 bases; junction bases outside the gene matches: 8. This CDR3 comprises 15 residues. The CDR3 protein is CASSLDRGSHYGYTF. The CDR3 nucleotides are TGCGCCAGCAGCCTCGACAGGGGGTCGCATTATGGCTACACCTTC.

The chain is built from TRBV5-4 and TRBJ2-7; D remains ambiguous. CDR3 size: 14 residues. Germline V CDR1 and CDR2: SGHNT, YYREEE (reference sequence). Between the trimmed V and J ends, which lost 2 bases and 3 bases, there was a span of 12 bases. The CDR3 spells CASSLDPGNYEQYF. For the CDR3, the DNA is TGTGCCAGCAGCTTAGATCCTGGGAACTACGAGCAGTACTTC.

There are many counts of this clonotype. The chain links TRBV4-3 to TRBJ2-1; D remains unclear. Trimming left V 5 bases short and J 8 bases short, with 13 bases between. The germline CDR1 and CDR2 sequences are LGHNA and YSLEER. The CDR3 is made up of 13 amino acids. This CDR3 reads CASSEPGHDEQFF. CDR3 bases: TGCGCCAGCAGCGAGCCGGGTCACGATGAGCAGTTCTTC.

At least ten counts were recorded for this clonotype. The chain carries TRBV29-1 and TRBJ2-7, with D unclear. V shed 4 bases and J shed 2 bases, with 15 bases lying between them. There are 14 residues in the CDR3. Looked up from germline, CDR1 is SQVTM and CDR2 is ANQGSEA. In DNA form, the CDR3 reads TGCAGCGTTGGTATGGAAATATCAGCCTACGAGCAGTACTTC. It yields the protein CSVGMEISAYEQYF.

This clonotype has at least ten counts. V and J are TRBV12-3 or TRBV12-4 and TRBJ2-7; D is uncertain. The CDR3 totals 12 residues. With 7 bases removed from V and 10 bases from J, the gap between germline ends came to 17 bases. CDR3 region: CASTVGPNLQYF. CDR3 in DNA: TGTGCCAGCACCGTGGGCCCGAATCTACAGTACTTC.